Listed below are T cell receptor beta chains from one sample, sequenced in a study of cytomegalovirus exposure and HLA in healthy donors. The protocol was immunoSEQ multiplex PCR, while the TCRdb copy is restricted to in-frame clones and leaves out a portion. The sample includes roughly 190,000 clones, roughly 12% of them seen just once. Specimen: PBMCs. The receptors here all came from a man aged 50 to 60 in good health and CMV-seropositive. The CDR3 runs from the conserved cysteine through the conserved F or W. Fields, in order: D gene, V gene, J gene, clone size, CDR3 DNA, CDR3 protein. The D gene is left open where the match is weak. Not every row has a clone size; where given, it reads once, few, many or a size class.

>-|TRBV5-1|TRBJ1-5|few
TGCGCCAGCAGCGTAGGGGGTGAAGGTCAGCCCCAGCATTTT
CASSVGGEGQPQHF
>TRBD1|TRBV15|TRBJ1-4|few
TGTGCCACCAGCCAACAGGGGGGAAAACTGTTTTTT
CATSQQGGKLFF
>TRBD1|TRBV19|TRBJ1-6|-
TGTGCCAGTAGTATAGCGGGACAGCGGAATTCACCCCTCCACTTT
CASSIAGQRNSPLHF
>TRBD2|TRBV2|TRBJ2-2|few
TGTGCCAGTCAACTAGCGGGGGGGCCGAACACCGGGGAGCTGTTTTTT
CASQLAGGPNTGELFF
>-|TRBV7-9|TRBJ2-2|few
TGTGCCAGCAGCTTAATTGTAGGGAGATCCGGGGAGCTGTTTTTT
CASSLIVGRSGELFF
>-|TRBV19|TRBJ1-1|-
TGTGCCAGTAGGACGGGTATGAACACTGAAGCTTTCTTT
CASRTGMNTEAFF
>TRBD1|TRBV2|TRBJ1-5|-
TGTGCCAGCAGTGAAGCGAGGGGGCGAGCTCAGCCCCAGCATTTT
CASSEARGRAQPQHF
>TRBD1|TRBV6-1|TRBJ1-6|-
TGTGCCATCCCAGGGGGCGCGAACGAGTATTCACCCCTCCACTTT
CAIPGGANEYSPLHF
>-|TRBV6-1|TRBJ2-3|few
TGTGCCAGCAGTGAAGGTTCATCCACAGATACGCAGTATTTT
CASSEGSSTDTQYF
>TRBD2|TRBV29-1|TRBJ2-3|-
TGCAGCGTTGAAGATCTGGGAGGGAATACGCAGTATTTT
CSVEDLGGNTQYF
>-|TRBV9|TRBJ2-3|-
TGTGCCAGCAGCGAAAGACCAGGTACGCAGTATTTT
CASSERPGTQYF
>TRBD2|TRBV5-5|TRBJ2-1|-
TGTGCCAGCAGCCCTCCCGAATGGGGACTAGCGGGGGGTGAGCAGTTCTTC
CASSPPEWGLAGGEQFF
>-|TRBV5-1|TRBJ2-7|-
TGCGCCAGCAGTCAGAAAACAAACTACGAGCAGTACTTC
CASSQKTNYEQYF
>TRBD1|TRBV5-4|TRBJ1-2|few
TGTGCCAGCAGCGGAGGGGACAGGGGGACTGGCTACACCTTC
CASSGGDRGTGYTF
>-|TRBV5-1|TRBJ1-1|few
TGCGCCAGCAGCTTATGGATACGACAGCAGAACACTGAAGCTTTCTTT
CASSLWIRQQNTEAFF
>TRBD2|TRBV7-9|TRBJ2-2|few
TGTGCCAGCAGCCCGGGGGGTCTTCAGCGGGAGCTGTTTTTT
CASSPGGLQRELFF
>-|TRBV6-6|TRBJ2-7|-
TGTGCCAGCAGTCCCACAGGACAGCCCTCCTACGAGCAGTACTTC
CASSPTGQPSYEQYF
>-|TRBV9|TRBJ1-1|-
TGTGCCAGCAGCGTAGCGGGGGACACTGAAGCTTTCTTT
CASSVAGDTEAFF
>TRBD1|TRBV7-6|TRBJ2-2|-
TGTGCCAGCAGCTTAGTGTCCGGACAGGGCTCCGGGGAGCTGTTTTTT
CASSLVSGQGSGELFF
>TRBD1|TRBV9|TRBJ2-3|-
TGTGCCAGCAGCGGGGGCTTAGGGACAGGTACGCAGTATTTT
CASSGGLGTGTQYF
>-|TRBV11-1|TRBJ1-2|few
TGTGCCAGCAGCTTTGCGACAGGCTTAGAAGGCTACACCTTC
CASSFATGLEGYTF
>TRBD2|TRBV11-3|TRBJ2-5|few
TGTGCCAGCTCCCCGGCCAGCGGGGAGCAAGAGACCCAGTACTTC
CASSPASGEQETQYF
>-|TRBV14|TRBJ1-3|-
TGTGCCAGCAGTCCATCTGGAAACACCATATATTTT
CASSPSGNTIYF
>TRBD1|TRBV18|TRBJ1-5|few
TGTGCCAGCTCAACTACTACAGGGGGCGGCGATCAGCCCCAGCATTTT
CASSTTTGGGDQPQHF
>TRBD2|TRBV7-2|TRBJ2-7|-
TGTGCCAGCAGTTCCCCGACTAGCGGGGGGTTAAGCTCCTACGAGCAGTACTTC
CASSSPTSGGLSSYEQYF
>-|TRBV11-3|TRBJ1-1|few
TGTGCCAGCAGCTTATCGGGGGTAGCTTTCTTT
CASSLSGVAFF
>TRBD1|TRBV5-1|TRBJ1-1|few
TGCGCCAGCAGCCACCCAGACAGGGCTACTGAAGCTTTCTTT
CASSHPDRATEAFF
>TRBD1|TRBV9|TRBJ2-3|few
TGTGCCAGCAGCGAGGGGACAGGGCCTAGCACAGATACGCAGTATTTT
CASSEGTGPSTDTQYF
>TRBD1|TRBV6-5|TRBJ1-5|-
TGTGCCAGCAGTGACAGGGTAGGACAGCCCCAGCATTTT
CASSDRVGQPQHF
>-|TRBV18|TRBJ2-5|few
TGTGCCAGCTCACCACCGAGGCAGTCCCTTGGGGAGACCCAGTACTTC
CASSPPRQSLGETQYF
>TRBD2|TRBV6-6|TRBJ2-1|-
TGTGCCAGCTATGGACTAGCGGGCGGAAATGAGCAGTTCTTC
CASYGLAGGNEQFF
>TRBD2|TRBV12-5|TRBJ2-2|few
TGTGCTAGTGGGTGGCTAGCGGGGGTTCAGTCTGGGGAGCTGTTTTTT
CASGWLAGVQSGELFF
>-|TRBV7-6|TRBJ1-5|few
TGTGCCAGCAGCTTACGAGACAATCAGCCCCAGCATTTT
CASSLRDNQPQHF
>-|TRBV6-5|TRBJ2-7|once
TGTGCCAGCAGTGAAGAGCCTCGGGCCTACGAGCAGTACTTC
CASSEEPRAYEQYF
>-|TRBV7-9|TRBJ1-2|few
TGTGCCAGCAGCTTAGTGGACACCCCTTTTCGAGGCTACACCTTC
CASSLVDTPFRGYTF
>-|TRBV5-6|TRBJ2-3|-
TGTGCCAGCAGCTTGGAGGACACCCGCGTTTTGTATTTT
CASSLEDTRVLYF
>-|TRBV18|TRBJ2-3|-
TGTGCCAGCTCACCACCGGGGGCAACGGCAGATACGCAGTATTTT
CASSPPGATADTQYF
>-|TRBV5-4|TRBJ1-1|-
TGTGCCAGCAGTAACCCCGGGGGGGGGAATGAAGCTTTCTTT
CASSNPGGGNEAFF
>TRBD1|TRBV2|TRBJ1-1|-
TGTGCCAGCGATACACAGGGGGCTAGCACTGAAGCTTTCTTT
CASDTQGASTEAFF
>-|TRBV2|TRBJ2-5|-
TGTGCCAGCAGTGATGAAGGCAGGGTCCAAGAGACCCAGTACTTC
CASSDEGRVQETQYF
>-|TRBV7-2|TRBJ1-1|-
TGTGCCAGCAGCGCCCAGGGCCTGGGCACTGAAGCTTTCTTT
CASSAQGLGTEAFF
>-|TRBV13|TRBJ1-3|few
TGTGCCAGCAGCCCGGGGGGCGGCCCTGGAAACACCATATATTTT
CASSPGGGPGNTIYF
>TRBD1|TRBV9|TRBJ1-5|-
TGTGCCAGCAGCCGGACAGGACTCAATCAGCCCCAGCATTTT
CASSRTGLNQPQHF
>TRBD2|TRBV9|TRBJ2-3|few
TGTGCCAGCAGCGTAAGGGGACTAGGGACAGATACGCAGTATTTT
CASSVRGLGTDTQYF
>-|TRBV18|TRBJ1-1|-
TGTGCCAGCTCACCTAAAGGAGCCACTGAAGCTTTCTTT
CASSPKGATEAFF
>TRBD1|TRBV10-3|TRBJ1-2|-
TGTGCCATCAGTGCGGACAGGGATTATGGCTACACCTTC
CAISADRDYGYTF
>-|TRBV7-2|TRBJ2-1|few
TGTGCCAGCAGCCCCCGAGGGCTTTCCGACAATGAGCAGTTCTTC
CASSPRGLSDNEQFF
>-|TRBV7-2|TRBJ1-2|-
TGTGCCAGCAGCTCGGCGGCAGGGAATGGCTACACCTTC
CASSSAAGNGYTF
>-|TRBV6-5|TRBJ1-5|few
TGTGCCAGCAGTTACTCGGGGCAACTCAATCAGCCCCAGCATTTT
CASSYSGQLNQPQHF
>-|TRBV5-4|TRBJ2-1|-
TGTGCCAGCAGCTTGGGAGCGCCGGGCAATGAGCAGTTCTTC
CASSLGAPGNEQFF
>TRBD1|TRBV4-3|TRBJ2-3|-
TGCGCCAGCAGCAGGGACAGGGCCCCAGATACGCAGTATTTT
CASSRDRAPDTQYF
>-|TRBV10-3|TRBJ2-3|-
TGTGCCATCAGTTCGCGAGTCGCAGATACGCAGTATTTT
CAISSRVADTQYF
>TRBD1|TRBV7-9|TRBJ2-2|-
TGTGCCAGCAGCTTAGAGGGGGCATTGACCGGGGAGCTGTTTTTT
CASSLEGALTGELFF
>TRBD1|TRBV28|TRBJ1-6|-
TGTGCCAGCATTGGAGGGGGCGCGAAAAATTCACCCCTCCACTTT
CASIGGGAKNSPLHF
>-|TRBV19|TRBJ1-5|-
TGTGCCAGTAGCGGGGGTCTCCCGGGCAATCAGCCCCAGCATTTT
CASSGGLPGNQPQHF
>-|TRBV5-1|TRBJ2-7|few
TGCGCCAGCAGCCTTTCCACAGGGCCGGGAGGCGAGCAGTACTTC
CASSLSTGPGGEQYF
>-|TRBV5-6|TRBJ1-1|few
TGTGCCAGCAGCTTGTCAGGGATTGAAGCTTTCTTT
CASSLSGIEAFF
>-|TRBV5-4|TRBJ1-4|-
TGTGCCAGCAGCCCCCCACCCGGTGCGACTAATGAAAAACTGTTTTTT
CASSPPPGATNEKLFF
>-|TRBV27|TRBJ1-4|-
TGTGCCAGCAGGAACCCAGGACTGGATGAAAAACTGTTTTTT
CASRNPGLDEKLFF